This T cell receptor (beta chain) was documented in a study of immune heterogeneity within non-small cell lung tumors. Study results and limitations: Some T-cell receptor beta clonotypes occurred at high frequency. These high-frequency clonotypes were largely distinct between individual patients.

Amplification of the TCR beta CDR3 was achieved through multiplex PCR with 32 V and 13 J primers. TCRdb reanalysed the multiplex PCR reads using MiXCR and keeps one entry per CDR3 protein. This sample has 2,500 or so distinct CDR3 sequences; about 27% occur once, and the top ten carry approximately 30%. Samples each supplied around 630 ng of bulk tumor genomic DNA as template. The authors collected several far-apart biopsies from each primary tumor during surgery. Curative surgery was undertaken by patients, who had untreated, newly diagnosed non-small cell lung cancer. The CDR3 totals 14 residues. Per germline, CDR1 DFQATT and CDR2 SNEGSKA (reference sequence). V lost 1 base and J 2 bases, leaving 11 bases between the germline ends. In this sample, this clonotype turned up many times. No antigen is known for it.

Input material: lung tumor tissue. This clonotype was sampled from a man aged 45-60 years with non-small cell lung cancer. This chain uses TRBV20-1 with TRBJ2-5, with D possibly matching TRBD2 (5 bases). The CDR3 region is CSARVTSGQETQYF. The DNA for the CDR3 is TGCAGTGCTAGAGTAACCAGCGGACAAGAGACCCAGTACTTC.